This T cell receptor (beta chain) was profiled in a study of PD-L1 blockade in urothelial cancer. Study summary: Patients' histories included 0 to 3 prior chemotherapy regimens.

The time point: peripheral blood 6 weeks after treatment start. All patients handed over anywhere from 1 to 8 samples, pretreatment and on-treatment. Germline-derived CDR1 and CDR2 are SGHDN and FVKESK. The CDR3 length is 18 residues. V lost 1 base, J lost 2 bases, and 20 bases lay in between. The method was immunoSEQ multiplex PCR; TCRdb's version includes in-frame clones alone and lacks a portion of them. The sample includes under 85,000 clones, 75% to 95% of them seen just once. The source of this sequence is a woman at least 80 years old with urothelial cancer. The chain carries TRBV14 and TRBJ1-2; the D gene is possibly TRBD1 (5 bases). This specimen consisted of PBMCs, obtained around atezolizumab (anti-PD-L1) treatment. The CDR3 DNA follows: TGTGCCAGCAGCCAAGGCGGGGCGGGTATTTTCTTGAACTATGGCTACACCTTC. Translating it yields CASSQGGAGIFLNYGYTF.